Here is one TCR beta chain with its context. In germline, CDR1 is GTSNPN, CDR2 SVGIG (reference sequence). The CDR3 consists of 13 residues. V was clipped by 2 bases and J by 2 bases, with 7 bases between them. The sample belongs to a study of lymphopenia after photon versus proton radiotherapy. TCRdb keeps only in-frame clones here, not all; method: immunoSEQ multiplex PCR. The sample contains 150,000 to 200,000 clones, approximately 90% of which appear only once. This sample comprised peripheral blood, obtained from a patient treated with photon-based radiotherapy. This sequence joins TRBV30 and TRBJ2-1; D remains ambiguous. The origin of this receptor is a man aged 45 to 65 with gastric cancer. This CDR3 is CAWSPPPYNEQFF. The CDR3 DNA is TGTGCCTGGAGTCCCCCCCCCTACAATGAGCAGTTCTTC.